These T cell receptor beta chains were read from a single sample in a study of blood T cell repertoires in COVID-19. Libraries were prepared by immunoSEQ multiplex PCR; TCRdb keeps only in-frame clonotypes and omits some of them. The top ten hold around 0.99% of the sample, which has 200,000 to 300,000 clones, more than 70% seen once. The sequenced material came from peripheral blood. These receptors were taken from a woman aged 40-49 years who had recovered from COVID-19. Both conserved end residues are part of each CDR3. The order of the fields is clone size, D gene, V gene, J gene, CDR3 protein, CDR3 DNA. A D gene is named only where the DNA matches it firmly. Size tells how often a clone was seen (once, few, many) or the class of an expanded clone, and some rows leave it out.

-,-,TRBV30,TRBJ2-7,CAWSLGGSSHEQYF,TGTGCCTGGAGCCTAGGCGGATCCTCCCACGAGCAGTACTTC
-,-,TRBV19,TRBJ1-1,CASSAPGRYTEAFF,TGTGCCAGTAGTGCGCCAGGGAGGTACACTGAAGCTTTCTTT
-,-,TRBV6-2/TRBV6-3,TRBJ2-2,CASSYVRGELFF,TGTGCCAGCAGTTACGTGAGGGGGGAGCTGTTTTTT
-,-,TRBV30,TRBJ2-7,CACGLWGGPGEQYF,TGTGCCTGTGGCTTGTGGGGGGGGCCCGGCGAGCAGTACTTC
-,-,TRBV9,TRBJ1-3,CASSPDSLSGNTIYF,TGTGCCAGCAGCCCAGACAGTCTCTCTGGAAACACCATATATTTT
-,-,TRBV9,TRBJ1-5,CASSVEAAVGQPQHF,TGTGCCAGCAGCGTAGAGGCGGCGGTGGGTCAGCCCCAGCATTTT
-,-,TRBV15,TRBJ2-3,CATSRDRAGSTDTQYF,TGTGCCACCAGCAGAGACAGGGCGGGGAGCACAGATACGCAGTATTTT
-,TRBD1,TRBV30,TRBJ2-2,CAWTGTGATGELFF,TGTGCCTGGACCGGGACAGGGGCCACCGGGGAGCTGTTTTTT
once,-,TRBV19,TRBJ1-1,CASSPGLMNTEAFF,TGTGCCAGTAGTCCGGGACTCATGAACACTGAAGCTTTCTTT
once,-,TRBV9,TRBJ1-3,CASTREGGNTIYF,TGTGCCAGCACCCGCGAGGGTGGAAACACCATATATTTT
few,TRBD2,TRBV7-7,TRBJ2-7,CASSPGLAGVDEQYF,TGTGCTAGCAGCCCGGGACTAGCGGGAGTGGACGAGCAGTACTTC
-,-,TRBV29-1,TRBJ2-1,CSVPAASSYNEQFF,TGCAGCGTTCCAGCGGCAAGCTCCTACAATGAGCAGTTCTTC
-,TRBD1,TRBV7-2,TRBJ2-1,CASSPRGLLGYEQFF,TGTGCCAGCAGCCCAAGGGGGCTCCTTGGGTATGAGCAGTTCTTC
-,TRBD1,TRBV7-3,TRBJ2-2,CASSLGQEGSMFF,TGTGCCAGCAGCTTGGGACAGGAGGGTAGTATGTTTTTT
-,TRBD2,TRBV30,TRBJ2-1,CAWIGERGYYNEQFF,TGTGCCTGGATTGGGGAGCGGGGATACTACAATGAGCAGTTCTTC
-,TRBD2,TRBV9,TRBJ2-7,CASGGPPGLAGGGSYEQYF,TGTGCCAGCGGGGGCCCCCCGGGACTAGCGGGAGGCGGGTCCTACGAGCAGTACTTC
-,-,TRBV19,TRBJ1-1,CASSGGSGMNTEAFF,TGTGCCAGTAGTGGGGGCAGTGGGATGAACACTGAAGCTTTCTTT
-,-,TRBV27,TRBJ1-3,CASSPRGGGGNTIYF,TGTGCCAGCAGTCCCCGAGGGGGTGGTGGAAACACCATATATTTT
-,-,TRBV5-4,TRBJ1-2,CAGQRAGVLYGYTF,TGTGCCGGACAAAGGGCAGGGGTCCTCTATGGCTACACCTTC
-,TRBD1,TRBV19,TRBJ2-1,CASTRDSSYNEQFF,TGTGCCAGTACTCGGGACAGCTCCTACAATGAGCAGTTCTTC